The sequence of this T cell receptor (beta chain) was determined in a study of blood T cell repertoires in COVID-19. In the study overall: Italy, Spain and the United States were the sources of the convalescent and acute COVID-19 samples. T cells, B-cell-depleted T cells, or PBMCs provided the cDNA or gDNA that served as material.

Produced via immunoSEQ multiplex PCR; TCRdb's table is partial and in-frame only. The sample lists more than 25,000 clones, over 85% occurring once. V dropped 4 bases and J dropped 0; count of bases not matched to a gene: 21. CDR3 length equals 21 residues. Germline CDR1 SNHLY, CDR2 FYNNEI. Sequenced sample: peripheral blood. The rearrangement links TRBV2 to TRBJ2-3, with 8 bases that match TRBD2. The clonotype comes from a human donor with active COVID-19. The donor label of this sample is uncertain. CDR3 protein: CASSGKHSGKGGPTSTDTQYF. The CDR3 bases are TGTGCCAGCAGTGGAAAGCATAGCGGGAAAGGGGGACCGACTAGCACAGATACGCAGTATTTT.